Following are 29 T cell receptor beta chains from one sample sequenced in a study of Graves' ophthalmopathy and Graves' hyperthyroidism. RNA transcripts were the source from which TCR beta CDR3 regions were amplified. The first round was an RT-PCR with HTBI primers, and the second round was a multiplex PCR. TCRdb re-called the multiplex PCR reads with MiXCR, one entry per CDR3 protein. The data show fewer than 600,000 distinct CDR3 sequences, with around 14% seen just once and more than 8.5% held by the top ten. Sequenced input: blood. These receptors were taken from a woman in her 30s with Graves' ophthalmopathy.

This clonotype was counted ten times or more. As DNA, the CDR3 is TGTGCCAGCAGTCTCCGGGACAGACGTTACGAGCAGTACTTC. This codes for CASSLRDRRYEQYF. The V gene is TRBV12-3 or TRBV12-4, the J gene TRBJ2-7, with 7 nucleotides matching TRBD1. V trimming: 5 bases; J trimming: 4 bases; junction bases outside the gene matches: 8. The CDR3 has 14 amino acids.

This clonotype was recorded at least ten times. The chain links TRBV6-1 to TRBJ2-5; tentatively, D is TRBD2 (7 bases). From germline, CDR1 is MNHNS and CDR2 SASEGT. The length of the CDR3 is 15 residues. V lost 4 bases and J lost 4, with 16 bases in between. CDR3 nucleotides: TGTGCCAGCAGTGGCGGGGCGGGGGACATAGAGACCCAGTACTTC. It codes for CASSGGAGDIETQYF.

This clonotype showed up many times. The chain has TRBV28 and TRBJ1-5; D gene uncertain. In germline, CDR1 is MDHEN, CDR2 SYDVKM. Trimming pared 1 base from V and 0 bases from J, leaving 4 bases between. The CDR3 is 14 amino acids. The CDR3 loop reads CASSLFGSNQPQHF. The CDR3 coding sequence is TGTGCCAGCAGTTTATTCGGTAGCAATCAGCCCCAGCATTTT.

The sample holds many counts of this clonotype. The chain has TRBV11-1 and TRBJ1-1, with 7 bases identical to TRBD1. This CDR3 comprises 16 residues. Germline trimming cut 7 bases from V and 4 bases from J; bases unmatched to any gene: 15. The germline V gene encodes CDR1 SGHAT and CDR2 FQDESV (reference sequence). The CDR3 nucleotides are TGTGCCAGCAATCGCCCCGGATCCAGGGGGAGCACTGAAGCTTTCTTT. This encodes CASNRPGSRGSTEAFF.

There are many counts of this clonotype. The chain has TRBV11-3 and TRBJ2-5, with TRBD2 as a possible D gene (5 bases). This CDR3 spans 15 amino acids. V lost 1 base and J lost 2, with 11 bases in between. Germline V gives CDR1 SGHNT, CDR2 YENEEA. The CDR3 DNA follows: TGTGCCAGCAGCTTAGGGCTAGCCGTTCAAGAGACCCAGTACTTC. Its protein product is CASSLGLAVQETQYF.

In its sample, this clonotype was seen many times. The chain carries TRBV29-1 and TRBJ2-2, with 10 bases that match TRBD1. The V and J ends lost 2 bases and 4 bases, in that order; junction bases with no gene match: 7. Germline loops: CDR1 SQVTM, CDR2 ANQGSEA. The CDR3 consists of 16 residues. The CDR3 nucleotides read TGCAGCGTTGAACTCCCGACAGGGGGCCGCACCGGGGAGCTGTTTTTT. It translates to CSVELPTGGRTGELFF.

The table lists this clonotype with many counts. The V call is TRBV6-1, the J call TRBJ1-5; no clear D. The CDR3 is 13 residues long. Germline V CDR1 and CDR2: MNHNS, SASEGT. Trimming shortened V by 10 bases and J by 7 bases, and 17 bases separated the two germline ends. CDR3 DNA: TGTGCCACCGATTTTCTCTCCAGCCAGCCCCAGCATTTT. Its translation is CATDFLSSQPQHF.

This clonotype has just a few counts. The chain has TRBV12-3 or TRBV12-4 and TRBJ2-7, with D possibly TRBD2 on 7 matching bases. Trimming cost V 7 bases and J 2 bases, with 18 bases left between them. This CDR3 spans 15 amino acids. CDR3 sequence (DNA): TGTGCCAGCACCTTGGGGGGGCCGGCCACCTACGAGCAGTACTTC. Translating it yields CASTLGGPATYEQYF.

The sample holds a few counts of this clonotype. At one boundary the junction diverges from the germline segment, which might be a read error. V usage is TRBV19 and J usage is TRBJ2-4; no firm D call. The CDR3 runs 17 residues. Germline loops: CDR1 LNHDA, CDR2 SQIVND (reference sequence). The CDR3 bases are TGTGCCAGTAGTACCCTCATAGTTATGGGCGCCAAAAACATTAAGTACTTC. This encodes CASSTLIVMGAKNIKYF.

This clonotype occurred many times. This chain joins TRBV20-1 and TRBJ1-6, with 7 bases lining up with TRBD1. V shed 3 bases and J 8 bases; nucleotides not matched to a gene: 4. The germline V gene encodes CDR1 DFQATT and CDR2 SNEGSKA (reference sequence). The CDR3 spans 13 residues. As DNA, the CDR3 is TGCAGTGCTAGCAGGGGGAGGGATTCACCCCTCCACTTT. This gives the protein CSASRGRDSPLHF.

This clonotype was seen at least ten times. V usage is TRBV6-1 and J usage is TRBJ2-7; possibly TRBD2 for D (5 bases). Germline V gene data show CDR1 as MNHNS and CDR2 as SASEGT. The CDR3 has 12 residues. V dropped 4 bases and J dropped 6 bases, with 10 bases sitting between them. CDR3 protein: CASSATSLEQYF. The CDR3 DNA follows: TGTGCCAGCAGTGCTACTAGTCTCGAGCAGTACTTC.

At least ten counts were recorded for this clonotype. The chain carries TRBV12-3 or TRBV12-4 and TRBJ2-7; 7 bases fit TRBD1. Losses at the gene ends were 6 bases for V and 6 bases for J; bases not matched to a gene: 8. There are 13 residues in the CDR3. CDR3 bases: TGTGCCAGCAGAGACAGGGTAAAGGTCGAGCAGTACTTC. It is translated as CASRDRVKVEQYF.

In its sample, this clonotype was seen many times. The V call is TRBV6-1, the J call TRBJ1-1; D is possibly TRBD1 (5 bases). The CDR3 contains 13 residues. Trimming removed 3 bases from V and 5 bases from J, with 10 bases in between. Germline-derived CDR1 and CDR2 are MNHNS and SASEGT. CDR3 residues: CASSDRDGTEAFF. The CDR3 region has the DNA TGTGCCAGCAGTGACAGGGATGGGACTGAAGCTTTCTTT.

This clonotype was recorded at least ten times. The chain joins TRBV3-1 to TRBJ2-5; D is unresolved. V was clipped by 1 base and J by 5 bases, with 17 bases between them. CDR1 is LGHDT, CDR2 YNNKEL, per germline (reference sequence). The CDR3 spans 16 residues. In DNA form, the CDR3 reads TGTGCCAGCAGCCAAGTCAAGGTTATAATGGGGGAGACCCAGTACTTC. This translates into CASSQVKVIMGETQYF.

This clonotype was counted many times. The chain carries TRBV27 and TRBJ2-7; D might be TRBD2 (6 bases). CDR1 is MNHEY, CDR2 SMNVEV, per germline (reference sequence). Trimming shortened V by 6 bases and J by 0 bases, and 18 bases separated the two germline ends. The CDR3 spans 16 residues. The DNA for the CDR3 is TGTGCCAGCAGGGGTCACCACGGGACTTACTCCTACGAGCAGTACTTC. It specifies CASRGHHGTYSYEQYF.

This clonotype appeared many times. CDR3 amino acids: CASSTIDLGAFF. In DNA, the CDR3 is TGTGCCAGCAGCACCATCGACCTCGGAGCTTTCTTT. This rearrangement joins TRBV28 to TRBJ1-1, with D uncertain. Trimming left V 6 bases short and J 10 bases short, with 15 bases between. This CDR3 is 12 amino acids long. Germline loops: CDR1 MDHEN, CDR2 SYDVKM.

This clonotype showed up many times. This may be a read error: a much more frequent sequence differs by one nucleotide. The chain combines TRBV9 with TRBJ1-1, with D hard to call. The CDR3 has 12 residues. V lost 3 bases and J 0 bases, leaving 3 bases between the germline ends. CDR1 and CDR2 from the germline V gene are SGDLS and YYNGEE. The CDR3 protein is CASSEMNTEAFF. CDR3 nucleotide sequence: TGTGCCAGCAGCGAGATGAACACTGAAGCTTTCTTT. The complete variable domain, with remaining parts taken from reference TRBV9 and TRBJ1-1, reads DSGVTQTPKHLITATGQRVTLRCSPRSGDLSVYWYQQSLDQGLQFLIQYYNGEERAKGNILERFSAQQFPDLHSELNLSSLELGDSALYFCASSEMNTEAFFGQGTRLTVV.

This clonotype was recorded at least ten times. The chain combines TRBV11-2 with TRBJ2-5, with a weak D call TRBD2 (5 bases). The germline V gene encodes CDR1 SGHAT and CDR2 FQNNGV. The V gene lost 5 bases and the J gene lost 5 bases, with 9 bases spanning the gap. This CDR3 has 12 residues. The CDR3 spells CASSGLQETQYF. The CDR3 region has the DNA TGTGCCAGCAGCGGACTGCAGGAGACCCAGTACTTC.

This chain uses TRBV5-1 with TRBJ2-5, with a weak D call TRBD2 (7 bases). The CDR3 sequence is 15 residues long. Trimming stripped 6 bases from V and 2 bases from J, with 17 bases between. The germline V gene encodes CDR1 SGHRS and CDR2 YFSETQ. CDR3: CASTLGGGLQETQYF. DNA of the CDR3: TGCGCCAGCACCTTAGGGGGGGGTCTTCAAGAGACCCAGTACTTC. Supplemented by reference TRBV5-1 and TRBJ2-5, the full variable domain reads KAGVTQTPRYLIKTRGQQVTLSCSPISGHRSVSWYQQTPGQGLQFLFEYFSETQRNKGNFPGRFSGRQFSNSRSEMNVSTLELGDSALYLCASTLGGGLQETQYFGPGTRLLVL.

This clonotype has a count of ten or more. The rearrangement joins TRBV28 to TRBJ2-5; perhaps TRBD2 as D (6 bases). Trimming took 1 base from V and 3 from J, leaving 12 bases between them. The CDR3 is 15 residues long. From germline, CDR1 is MDHEN and CDR2 SYDVKM. This CDR3 is CASSLFAASEETQYF. CDR3 nucleotide sequence: TGTGCCAGCAGTTTATTTGCGGCTAGCGAAGAGACCCAGTACTTC.

On this clonotype itself: This sequence may be a read error, since a much larger clone differs from it by one base. This sequence joins TRBV3-1 and TRBJ2-5; D perhaps matches TRBD1 (5 bases). CDR1 is LGHDT, CDR2 YNNKEL, per germline (reference sequence). CDR3 size: 14 residues. The CDR3 DNA follows: TGTGTCAGCAGCCATCGAAGGGGACAAGAGACCCAGTACTTC. It encodes CVSSHRRGQETQYF.

This clonotype was seen repeatedly, ten times or more. The genes are TRBV4-1 and TRBJ1-2; no definite D call. The germline V gene has CDR1 MGHRA and CDR2 YSYEKL. V gave up 0 bases and J gave up 0 bases, with 8 bases separating them. CDR3 size: 15 residues. The chain's CDR3 is CASSQETISNYGYTF. CDR3 in DNA: TGCGCCAGCAGCCAAGAGACGATTTCTAACTATGGCTACACCTTC.

This clonotype was detected only a few times. This may be a read error: a much more frequent sequence differs by one nucleotide. The chain is built from TRBV6-5 and TRBJ2-7; the D gene is possibly TRBD1 (5 bases). The CDR3 length is 14 residues. V was cut by 5 bases and J by 1 base, with 12 bases left in between. Germline V lookup: CDR1 MNHEY, CDR2 SVGAGI. The CDR3 region has the DNA TGTGCCAGCAGTACTCGGTACAGGTCCTACGAGCAGTACTTC. This translates into CASSTRYRSYEQYF.

V is TRBV6-5 and J is TRBJ1-2, with 9 positions matching TRBD1. The ends lost 2 bases at V and 8 bases at J; junction bases unmatched: 6. Germline V gene lookup returns CDR1 MNHEY and CDR2 SVGAGI. The CDR3 runs 14 residues. This chain's CDR3 is CASSYLGQGIGYTF. In nucleotides, the CDR3 is TGTGCCAGCAGTTACCTTGGACAGGGGATCGGCTACACCTTC.

This clonotype occurred many times. The CDR3 loop is CASRETSRETQYF. Written as DNA, the CDR3 is TGTGCCAGCAGGGAGACTAGTCGAGAGACCCAGTACTTC. The gene calls are TRBV2 and TRBJ2-5; TRBD2 is a possible D gene (6 bases). The germline V gene has CDR1 SNHLY and CDR2 FYNNEI. This CDR3 is 13 amino acids long. Between the trimmed V and J ends, which lost 6 bases and 4 bases, there was a span of 12 bases.

This clonotype showed up just a few times. The V call is TRBV7-2, the J call TRBJ2-5; either TRBD1 or TRBD2 may fit D (5 bases each). Germline V gene data show CDR1 as SGHTA and CDR2 as FQGNSA. The CDR3 totals 17 residues. Trimming removed 0 bases at V and 5 bases at J, with 19 bases between. The CDR3 loop is CASSLAEGWTFAETQYF. Written as DNA, the CDR3 is TGTGCCAGCAGCTTAGCAGAGGGGTGGACTTTTGCTGAGACCCAGTACTTC.

This clonotype has at least ten counts. The chain employs TRBV12-3 or TRBV12-4 and TRBJ1-1; TRBD1 agrees at 7 bases. V was pared by 4 bases and J by 3 bases, with 2 bases of the junction left unmatched. This CDR3 spans 13 amino acids. The CDR3 protein is CASSSGGDTEAFF. In DNA form, the CDR3 reads TGTGCCAGCAGTTCAGGGGGGGACACTGAAGCTTTCTTT.

The table lists this clonotype with many counts. The chain employs TRBV14 and TRBJ2-2, with no clear D. The CDR3 has 11 amino acids. The V end was cut by 3 bases, the J end by 6 bases, with 2 bases between. Germline loops: CDR1 SGHDN, CDR2 FVKESK. The CDR3: CASSHAGELFF. The CDR3 DNA reads as TGTGCCAGCAGCCACGCCGGGGAGCTGTTTTTT. The entire variable domain, with the rest obtained from reference TRBV14 and TRBJ2-2, is as follows: EAGVTQFPSHSVIEKGQTVTLRCDPISGHDNLYWYRRVMGKEIKFLLHFVKESKQDESGMPNNRFLAERTGGTYSTLKVQPAELEDSGVYFCASSHAGELFFGEGSRLTVL.

This clonotype was detected a few times. This chain connects TRBV7-2 to TRBJ2-2, with D uncertain. Between the trimmed V and J ends, which lost 2 bases and 8 bases, there was a span of 6 bases. Germline lookup yields CDR1 SGHTA and CDR2 FQGNSA. There are 12 residues in the CDR3. The CDR3: CASSLTWGELFF. In DNA form, the CDR3 reads TGTGCCAGCAGCTTAACTTGGGGGGAGCTGTTTTTT.